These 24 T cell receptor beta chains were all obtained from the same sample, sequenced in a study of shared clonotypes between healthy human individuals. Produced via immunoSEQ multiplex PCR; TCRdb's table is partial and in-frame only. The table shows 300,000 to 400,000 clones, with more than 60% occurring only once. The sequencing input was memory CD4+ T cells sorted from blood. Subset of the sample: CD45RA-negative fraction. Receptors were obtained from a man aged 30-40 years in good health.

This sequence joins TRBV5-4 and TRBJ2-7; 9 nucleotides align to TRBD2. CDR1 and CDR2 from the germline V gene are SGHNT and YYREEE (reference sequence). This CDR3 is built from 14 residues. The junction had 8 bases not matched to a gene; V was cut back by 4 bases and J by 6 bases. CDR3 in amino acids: CASSPTSGYGEQYF. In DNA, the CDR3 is TGTGCCAGCAGCCCTACTAGCGGGTATGGCGAGCAGTACTTC. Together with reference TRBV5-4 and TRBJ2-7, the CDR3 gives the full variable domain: ETGVTQSPTHLIKTRGQQVTLRCSSQSGHNTVSWYQQALGQGPQFIFQYYREEENGRGNFPPRFSGLQFPNYSSELNVNALELDDSALYLCASSPTSGYGEQYFGPGTRLTVT.

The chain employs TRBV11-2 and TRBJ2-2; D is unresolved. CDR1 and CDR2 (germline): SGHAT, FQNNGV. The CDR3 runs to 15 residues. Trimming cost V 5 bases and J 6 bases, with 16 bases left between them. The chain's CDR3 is CASSPRVGAPGELFF. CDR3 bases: TGTGCCAGCAGCCCTAGAGTCGGCGCGCCCGGGGAGCTGTTTTTT.

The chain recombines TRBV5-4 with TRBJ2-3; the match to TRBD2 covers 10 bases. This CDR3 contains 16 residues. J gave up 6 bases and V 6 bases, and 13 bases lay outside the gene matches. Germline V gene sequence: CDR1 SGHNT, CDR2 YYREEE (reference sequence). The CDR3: CASTQKAGGPGDTQYF. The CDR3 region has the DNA TGTGCCAGCACGCAGAAAGCGGGAGGGCCAGGTGATACGCAGTATTTT.

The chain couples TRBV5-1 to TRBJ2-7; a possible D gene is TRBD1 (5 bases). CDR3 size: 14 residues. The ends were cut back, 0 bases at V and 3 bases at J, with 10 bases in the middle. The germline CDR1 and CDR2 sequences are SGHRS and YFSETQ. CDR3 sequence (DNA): TGCGCCAGCAGCTTGGAGACAGACCTCTACGAGCAGTACTTC. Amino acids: CASSLETDLYEQYF.

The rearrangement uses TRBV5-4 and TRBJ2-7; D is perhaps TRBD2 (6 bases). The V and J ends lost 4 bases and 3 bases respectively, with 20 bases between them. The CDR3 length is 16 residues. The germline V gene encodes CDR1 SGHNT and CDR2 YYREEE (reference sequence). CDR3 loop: CASSRRLVQGVYEQYF. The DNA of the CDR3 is TGTGCCAGCAGCCGCCGACTAGTGCAAGGTGTCTACGAGCAGTACTTC.

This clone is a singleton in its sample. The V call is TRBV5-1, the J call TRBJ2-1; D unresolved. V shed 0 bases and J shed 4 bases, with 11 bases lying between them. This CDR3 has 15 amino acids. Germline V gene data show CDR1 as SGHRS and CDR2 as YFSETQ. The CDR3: CASSLASAEYNEQFF. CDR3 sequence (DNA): TGCGCCAGCAGCTTGGCCTCGGCAGAGTACAATGAGCAGTTCTTC.

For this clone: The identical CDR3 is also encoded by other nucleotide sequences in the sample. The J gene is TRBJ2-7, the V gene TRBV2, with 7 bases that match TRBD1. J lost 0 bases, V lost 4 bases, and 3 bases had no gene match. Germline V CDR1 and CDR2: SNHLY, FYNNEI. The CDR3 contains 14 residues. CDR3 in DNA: TGTGCCAGCAGTGCAGGGGGAACCTCCTACGAGCAGTACTTC. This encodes CASSAGGTSYEQYF.

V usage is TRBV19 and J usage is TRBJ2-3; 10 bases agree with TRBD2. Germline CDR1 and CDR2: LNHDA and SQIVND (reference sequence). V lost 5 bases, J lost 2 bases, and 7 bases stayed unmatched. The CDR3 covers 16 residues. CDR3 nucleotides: TGTGCCAGTAGTCTACTAGCGGGGAGTATCACAGATACGCAGTATTTT. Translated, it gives CASSLLAGSITDTQYF.

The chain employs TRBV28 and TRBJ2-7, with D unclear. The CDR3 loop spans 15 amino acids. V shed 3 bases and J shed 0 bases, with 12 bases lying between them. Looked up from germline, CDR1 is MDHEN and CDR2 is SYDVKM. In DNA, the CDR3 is TGTGCCAGCAGTTTTGGATCCGGGCTCTCCTACGAGCAGTACTTC. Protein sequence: CASSFGSGLSYEQYF. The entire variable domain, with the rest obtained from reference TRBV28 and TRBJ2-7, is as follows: DVKVTQSSRYLVKRTGEKVFLECVQDMDHENMFWYRQDPGLGLRLIYFSYDVKMKEKGDIPEGYSVSREKKERFSLILESASTNQTSMYLCASSFGSGLSYEQYFGPGTRLTVT.

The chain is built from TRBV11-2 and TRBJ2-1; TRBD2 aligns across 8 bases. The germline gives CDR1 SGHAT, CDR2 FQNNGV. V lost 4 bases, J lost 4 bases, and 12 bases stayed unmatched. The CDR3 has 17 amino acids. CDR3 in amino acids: CASSSGVLAAVYNEQFF. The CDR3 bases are TGTGCCAGCAGCTCCGGGGTACTAGCGGCAGTTTACAATGAGCAGTTCTTC.

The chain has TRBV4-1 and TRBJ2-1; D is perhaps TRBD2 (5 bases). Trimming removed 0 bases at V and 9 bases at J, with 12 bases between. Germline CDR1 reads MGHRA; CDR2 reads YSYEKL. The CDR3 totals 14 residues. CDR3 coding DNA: TGCGCCAGCAGCCAAGATCCCAATGGAGGTGAGCAGTTCTTC. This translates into CASSQDPNGGEQFF.

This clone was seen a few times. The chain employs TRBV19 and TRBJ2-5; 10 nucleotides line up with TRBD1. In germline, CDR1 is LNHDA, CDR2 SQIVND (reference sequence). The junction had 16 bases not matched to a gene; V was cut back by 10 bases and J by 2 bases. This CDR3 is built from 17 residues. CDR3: CANLRSGPDRGQETQYF. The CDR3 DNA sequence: TGTGCCAACCTTCGCTCTGGGCCGGACAGGGGGCAAGAGACCCAGTACTTC.

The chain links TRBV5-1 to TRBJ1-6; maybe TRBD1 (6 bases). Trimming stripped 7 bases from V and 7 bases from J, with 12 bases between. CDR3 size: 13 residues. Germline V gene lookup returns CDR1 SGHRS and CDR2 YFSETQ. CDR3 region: CASQTGLNSPLHF. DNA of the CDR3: TGCGCCAGCCAAACAGGGTTGAATTCACCCCTCCACTTT.

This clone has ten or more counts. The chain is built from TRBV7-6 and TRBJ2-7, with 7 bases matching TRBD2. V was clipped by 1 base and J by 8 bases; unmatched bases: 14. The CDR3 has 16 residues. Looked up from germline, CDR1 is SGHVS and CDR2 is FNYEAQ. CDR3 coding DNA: TGTGCCAGCAGCTTAGGAGAGGCGGGAGAAGAATTTCAGCAGTACTTC. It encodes CASSLGEAGEEFQQYF. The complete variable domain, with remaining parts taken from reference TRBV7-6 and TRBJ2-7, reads GAGVSQSPRYKVTKRGQDVALRCDPISGHVSLYWYRQALGQGPEFLTYFNYEAQQDKSGLPNDRFSAERPEGSISTLTIQRTEQRDSAMYRCASSLGEAGEEFQQYFGPGTRLTVT.

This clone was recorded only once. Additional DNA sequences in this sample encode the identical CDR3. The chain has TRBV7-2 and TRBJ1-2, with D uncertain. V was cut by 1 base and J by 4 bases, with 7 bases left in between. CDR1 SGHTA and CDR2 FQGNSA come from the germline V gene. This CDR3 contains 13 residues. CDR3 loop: CASSLGSFYGYTF. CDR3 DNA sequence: TGTGCCAGCAGCTTAGGCTCTTTCTATGGCTACACCTTC.

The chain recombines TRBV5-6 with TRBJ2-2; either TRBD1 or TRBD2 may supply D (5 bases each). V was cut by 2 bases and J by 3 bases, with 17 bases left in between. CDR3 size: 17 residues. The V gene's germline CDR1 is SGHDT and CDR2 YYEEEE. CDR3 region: CASSFVRQRWDTGELFF. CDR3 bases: TGTGCCAGCAGCTTTGTAAGACAGCGGTGGGACACCGGGGAGCTGTTTTTT.

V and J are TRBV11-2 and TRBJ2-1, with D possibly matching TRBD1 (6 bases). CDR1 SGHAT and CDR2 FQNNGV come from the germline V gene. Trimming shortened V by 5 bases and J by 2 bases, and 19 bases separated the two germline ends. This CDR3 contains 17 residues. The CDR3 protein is CASSPGLWDTAYNEQFF. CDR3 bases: TGTGCCAGCAGCCCGGGTCTCTGGGACACAGCCTACAATGAGCAGTTCTTC. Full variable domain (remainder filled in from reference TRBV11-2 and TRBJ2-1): EAGVAQSPRYKIIEKRQSVAFWCNPISGHATLYWYQQILGQGPKLLIQFQNNGVVDDSQLPKDRFSAERLKGVDSTLKIQPAKLEDSAVYLCASSPGLWDTAYNEQFFGPGTRLTVL.

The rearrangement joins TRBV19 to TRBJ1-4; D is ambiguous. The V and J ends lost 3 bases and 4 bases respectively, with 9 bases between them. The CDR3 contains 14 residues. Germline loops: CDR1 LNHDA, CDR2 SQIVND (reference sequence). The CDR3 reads CASSMRASNEKLFF. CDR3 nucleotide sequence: TGTGCCAGTAGTATGAGGGCGAGTAATGAAAAACTGTTTTTT.

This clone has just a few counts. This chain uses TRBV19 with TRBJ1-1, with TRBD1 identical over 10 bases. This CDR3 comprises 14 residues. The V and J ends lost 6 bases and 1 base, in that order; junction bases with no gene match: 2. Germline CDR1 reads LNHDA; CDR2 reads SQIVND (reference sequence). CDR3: CASRGQGWNTEAFF. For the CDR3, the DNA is TGTGCCAGTAGGGGACAGGGGTGGAACACTGAAGCTTTCTTT.

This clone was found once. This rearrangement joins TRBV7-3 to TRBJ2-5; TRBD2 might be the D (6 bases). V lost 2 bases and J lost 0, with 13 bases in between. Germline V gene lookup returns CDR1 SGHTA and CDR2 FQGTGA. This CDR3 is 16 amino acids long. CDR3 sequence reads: CASSLPERVYQETQYF. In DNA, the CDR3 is TGTGCCAGCAGCTTACCGGAGCGGGTTTACCAAGAGACCCAGTACTTC.

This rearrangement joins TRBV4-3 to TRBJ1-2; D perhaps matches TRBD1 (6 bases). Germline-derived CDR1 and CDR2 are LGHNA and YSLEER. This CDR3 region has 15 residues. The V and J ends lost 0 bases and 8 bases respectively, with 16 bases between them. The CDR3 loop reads CASSQDLWGAGGYTF. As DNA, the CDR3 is TGCGCCAGCAGCCAAGATCTCTGGGGGGCAGGGGGCTACACCTTC.

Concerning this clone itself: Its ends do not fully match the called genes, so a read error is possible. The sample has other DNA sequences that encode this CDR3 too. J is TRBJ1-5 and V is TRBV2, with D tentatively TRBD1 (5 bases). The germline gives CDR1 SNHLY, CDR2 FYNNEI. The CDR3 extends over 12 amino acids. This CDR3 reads CASSDPGQPQHF. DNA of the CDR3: TGTGCCAGCAGTGATCCGGGGCAGCCCCAGCACTTT. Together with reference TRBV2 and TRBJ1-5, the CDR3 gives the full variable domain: EPEVTQTPSHQVTQMGQEVILRCVPISNHLYFYWYRQILGQKVEFLVSFYNNEISEKSEIFDDQFSVERPDGSNFTLKIRSTKLEDSAMYFCASSDPGQPQHFGDGTRLSIL.

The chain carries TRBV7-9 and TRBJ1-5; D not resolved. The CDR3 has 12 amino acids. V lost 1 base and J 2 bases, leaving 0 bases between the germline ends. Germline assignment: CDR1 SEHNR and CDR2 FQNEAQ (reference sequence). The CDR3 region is CASSLGNQPQHF. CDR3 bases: TGTGCCAGCAGCTTAGGCAATCAGCCCCAGCATTTT.

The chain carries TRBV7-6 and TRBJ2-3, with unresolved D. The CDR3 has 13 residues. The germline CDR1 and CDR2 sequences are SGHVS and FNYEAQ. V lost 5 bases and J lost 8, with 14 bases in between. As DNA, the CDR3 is TGTGCCAGCAGCCCGACGACCGGAGTTACGCAGTATTTT. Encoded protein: CASSPTTGVTQYF.